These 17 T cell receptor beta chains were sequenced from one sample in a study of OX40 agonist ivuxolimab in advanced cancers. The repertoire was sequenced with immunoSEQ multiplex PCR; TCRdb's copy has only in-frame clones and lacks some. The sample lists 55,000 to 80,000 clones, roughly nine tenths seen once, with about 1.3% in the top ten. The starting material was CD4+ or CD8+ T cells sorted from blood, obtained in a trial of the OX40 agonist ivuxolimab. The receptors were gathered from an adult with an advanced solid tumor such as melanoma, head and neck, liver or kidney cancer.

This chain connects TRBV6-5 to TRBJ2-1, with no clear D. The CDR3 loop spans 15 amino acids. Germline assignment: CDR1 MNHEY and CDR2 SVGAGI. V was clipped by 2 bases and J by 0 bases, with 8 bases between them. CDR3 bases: TGTGCCAGCAGTTACACGGGCGCCTCCTACAATGAGCAGTTCTTC. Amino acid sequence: CASSYTGASYNEQFF.

The CDR3 reads CASSQDREARWAETQYF. In DNA form, the CDR3 reads TGTGCCAGCAGCCAAGATAGGGAAGCCCGGTGGGCCGAGACCCAGTACTTC. The chain carries TRBV4-2 and TRBJ2-5; D gene unclear. CDR1 and CDR2 from the germline V gene are LGHNA and YNFKEQ. This CDR3 is built from 17 residues. Deletions cut 0 bases from V and 5 bases from J, with 19 bases between.

CDR3 loop: CAWSLRGAGELFF. The CDR3 DNA sequence: TGTGCCTGGAGCCTTCGGGGGGCCGGGGAGCTGTTTTTT. This chain connects TRBV30 to TRBJ2-2; 7 nucleotides align to TRBD2. Germline CDR1 reads GTSNPN; CDR2 reads SVGIG (reference sequence). The trim removed 3 bases at V and 6 bases at J, leaving 4 bases unmatched. The CDR3 sequence is 13 residues long.

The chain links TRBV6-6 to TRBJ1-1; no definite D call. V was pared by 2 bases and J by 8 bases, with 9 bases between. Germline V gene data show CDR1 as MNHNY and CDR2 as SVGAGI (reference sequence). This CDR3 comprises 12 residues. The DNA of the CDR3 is TGTGCCAGCAGTTACCCCCGACCCGAAGCTTTCTTT. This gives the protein CASSYPRPEAFF.

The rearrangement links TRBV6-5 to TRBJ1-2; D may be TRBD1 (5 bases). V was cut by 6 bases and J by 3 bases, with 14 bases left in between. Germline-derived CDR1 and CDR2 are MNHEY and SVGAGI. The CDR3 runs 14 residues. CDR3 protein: CASSTLGGDYGYTF. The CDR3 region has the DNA TGTGCCAGCAGCACCCTTGGGGGGGACTATGGCTACACCTTC.

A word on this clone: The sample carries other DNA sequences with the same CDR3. In DNA form, the CDR3 reads TGCGCCAGCTCAGAAACAGTGAACACTGAAGCTTTCTTT. Translated: CASSETVNTEAFF. The rearrangement links TRBV5-1 to TRBJ1-1; D not certain. The CDR3 consists of 13 residues. CDR1 and CDR2 (germline): SGHRS, YFSETQ. V lost 7 bases to trimming and J lost 0 bases, with 10 bases between them.

The DNA for the CDR3 is TGTGCCAGCAGCTTTGCCGGGTTCCGCACTGAAGCTTTCTTT. Translating gives CASSFAGFRTEAFF. The chain joins TRBV7-8 to TRBJ1-1; no definite D call. The V end lost 3 bases, the J end lost 4 bases, and 12 bases lay between the germline ends. The CDR3 has 14 residues. Germline CDR1 is SGHVS and CDR2 is FQNEAQ.

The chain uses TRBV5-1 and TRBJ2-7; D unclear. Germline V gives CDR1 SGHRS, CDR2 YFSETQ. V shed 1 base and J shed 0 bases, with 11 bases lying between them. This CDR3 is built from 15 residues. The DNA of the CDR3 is TGCGCCAGCAGCTTGAGTCAGTTCTACTCCTACGAGCAGTACTTC. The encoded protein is CASSLSQFYSYEQYF. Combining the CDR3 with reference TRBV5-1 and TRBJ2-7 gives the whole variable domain KAGVTQTPRYLIKTRGQQVTLSCSPISGHRSVSWYQQTPGQGLQFLFEYFSETQRNKGNFPGRFSGRQFSNSRSEMNVSTLELGDSALYLCASSLSQFYSYEQYFGPGTRLTVT.

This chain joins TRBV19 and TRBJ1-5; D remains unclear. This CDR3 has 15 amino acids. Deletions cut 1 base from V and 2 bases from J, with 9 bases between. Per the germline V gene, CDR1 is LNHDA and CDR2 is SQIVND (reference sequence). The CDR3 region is CASSIASVGNQPQHF. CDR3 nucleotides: TGTGCCAGTAGTATAGCGTCAGTGGGCAATCAGCCCCAGCATTTT.

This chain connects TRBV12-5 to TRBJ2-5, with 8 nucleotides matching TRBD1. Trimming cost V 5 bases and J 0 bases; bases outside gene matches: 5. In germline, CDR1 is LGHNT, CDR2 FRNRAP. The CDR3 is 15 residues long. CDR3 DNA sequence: TGTGCTAGTGGTCCCGGGACAGGAAACCAAGAGACCCAGTACTTC. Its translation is CASGPGTGNQETQYF.

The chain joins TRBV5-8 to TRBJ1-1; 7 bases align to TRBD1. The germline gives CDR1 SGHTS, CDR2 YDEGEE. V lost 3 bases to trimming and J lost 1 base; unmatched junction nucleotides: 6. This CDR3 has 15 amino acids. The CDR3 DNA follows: TGTGCCAGCAGCTCATCAGGGGGGACGAACACTGAAGCTTTCTTT. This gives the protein CASSSSGGTNTEAFF.

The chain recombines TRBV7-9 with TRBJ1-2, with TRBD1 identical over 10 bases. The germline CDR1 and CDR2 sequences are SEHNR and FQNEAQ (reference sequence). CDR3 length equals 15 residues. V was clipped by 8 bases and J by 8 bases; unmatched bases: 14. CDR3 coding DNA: TGTGCCAGCTCTCTTCCGGGGGGACAGGGGCAGGGCTACACCTTC. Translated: CASSLPGGQGQGYTF. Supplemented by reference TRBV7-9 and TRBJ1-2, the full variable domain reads DTGVSQNPRHKITKRGQNVTFRCDPISEHNRLYWYRQTLGQGPEFLTYFQNEAQLEKSRLLSDRFSAERPKGSFSTLEIQRTEQGDSAMYLCASSLPGGQGQGYTFGSGTRLTVV.

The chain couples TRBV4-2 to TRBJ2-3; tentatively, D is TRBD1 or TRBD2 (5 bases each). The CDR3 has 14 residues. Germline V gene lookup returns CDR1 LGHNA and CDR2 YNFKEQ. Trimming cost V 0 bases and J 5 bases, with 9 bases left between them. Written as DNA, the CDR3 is TGTGCCAGCAGCCAAGACAGGGACCGAGATACGCAGTATTTT. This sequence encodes CASSQDRDRDTQYF.

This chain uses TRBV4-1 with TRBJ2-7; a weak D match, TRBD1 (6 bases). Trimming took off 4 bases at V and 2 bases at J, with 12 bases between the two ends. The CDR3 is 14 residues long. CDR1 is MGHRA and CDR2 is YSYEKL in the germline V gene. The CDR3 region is CASSLREGAYEQYF. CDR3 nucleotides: TGCGCCAGCAGCCTCCGCGAGGGGGCCTACGAGCAGTACTTC.

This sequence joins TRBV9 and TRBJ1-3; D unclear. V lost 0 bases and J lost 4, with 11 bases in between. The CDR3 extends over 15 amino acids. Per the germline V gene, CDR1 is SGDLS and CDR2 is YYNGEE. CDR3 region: CASSVAPAAGNTIYF. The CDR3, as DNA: TGTGCCAGCAGCGTAGCACCTGCTGCAGGAAACACCATATATTTT.

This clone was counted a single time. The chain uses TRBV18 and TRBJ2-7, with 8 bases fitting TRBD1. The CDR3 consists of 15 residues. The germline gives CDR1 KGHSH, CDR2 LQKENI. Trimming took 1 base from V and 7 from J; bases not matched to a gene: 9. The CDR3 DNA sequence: TGTGCCAGCTCACCACTTCGACAGGGGCTGAATGAGCAGTACTTC. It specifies CASSPLRQGLNEQYF.

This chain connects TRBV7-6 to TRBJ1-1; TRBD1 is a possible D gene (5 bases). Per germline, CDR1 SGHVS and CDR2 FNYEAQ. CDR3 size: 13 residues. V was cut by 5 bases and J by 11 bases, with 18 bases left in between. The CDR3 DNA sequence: TGTGCCAGCAGCCTCGGGCCCCAGAACAGGGCTTTCTTT. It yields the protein CASSLGPQNRAFF.